Listed below are T cell receptor beta chains from one sample, sequenced in a study of cytomegalovirus exposure and HLA in healthy donors. Using immunoSEQ multiplex PCR, the repertoire was profiled, and TCRdb retains in-frame clones only, with some absent. In the table there are 110,000 to 150,000 clones, 65% to 80% of which are singletons. Input material: PBMCs. Receptors originate from a woman aged 45-60 years in good health and CMV-seropositive. The CDR3 runs from the conserved cysteine through the conserved F or W. The order of the fields is J gene, V gene, CDR3 protein.

TRBJ1-2 | TRBV19 | CASSTDRTNYGYTF
TRBJ2-3 | TRBV4-3 | CASSQGLARGGTDTQYF
TRBJ2-3 | TRBV21-1 | CASSKPPPDSPSTDTQYF
TRBJ1-6 | TRBV2 | CASSTGSSYNSPLHF
TRBJ2-1 | TRBV7-7 | CASSLGAGARNEQFF
TRBJ1-6 | TRBV28 | CASRGVTHLHF
TRBJ2-7 | TRBV28 | CASSLLRQGYNEQYF
TRBJ2-7 | TRBV7-2 | CASSPPGGGGFYEQYF
TRBJ2-2 | TRBV6-4 | CASSVEENTGELFF
TRBJ1-3 | TRBV7-2 | CASSSGLTEGNTIYF
TRBJ2-2 | TRBV11-2 | CASSLDRVAGELFF
TRBJ2-7 | TRBV7-2 | CASSLEITAGGQYF
TRBJ2-1 | TRBV7-9 | CASSLANGGTNNEQFF
TRBJ2-7 | TRBV15 | CATSRDQAGEQYF
TRBJ1-3 | TRBV6-1 | CASSAPRQGAGRNTIYF
TRBJ1-5 | TRBV6-5 | CASSYTWTGDQPQHF
- | TRBV2 | CASSQQGYEGEQYF
TRBJ2-7 | TRBV7-9 | CASSRTELSYEQYF
TRBJ2-1 | TRBV5-1 | CASTLQGGYNEQFF
TRBJ2-1 | TRBV14 | CASSRSSYNEQFF
TRBJ1-4 | TRBV5-1 | CASSLQGDNEKLFF
TRBJ2-5 | TRBV27 | CASSSPSRRETQYF
TRBJ2-2 | TRBV7-2 | CASRPGREAGELFF
TRBJ2-1 | TRBV28 | CASSSPPGNNEQFF
TRBJ1-4 | TRBV2 | CASSEARGTGARGLFF
TRBJ2-1 | TRBV9 | CASSVRGSSYNEQFF
TRBJ2-2 | TRBV25-1 | CASSNDGGTGELFF
TRBJ2-1 | TRBV5-8 | CASSRYRETYNEQFF
TRBJ1-5 | TRBV28 | CASKRGDQPQHF
TRBJ1-1 | TRBV6-6 | CASSLTGGGSGTEAFF
TRBJ1-3 | TRBV7-9 | CAHGQSGNTIYF
TRBJ1-6 | TRBV2 | CASSATGKNSPLHF